Below, one T cell receptor (beta chain) is given with its context. It lacks a known antigen. Libraries came from 5' RACE. Each TCR library was prepared from 3,000 to 4,000 ng of total RNA. For each sample, cDNA synthesis with SMARTScribe reverse transcriptase was split into eight separate reactions. Unique molecular identifiers containing a 6-nucleotide sample barcode were introduced through template switching during cDNA synthesis. TCRalpha and TCRbeta cDNA was amplified by two nested PCRs of about 15 and 9 cycles, with bead purification after each PCR. Before amplification, cDNA was treated with uracil DNA-glycosylase and purified using the QIAquick PCR purification kit. The second PCR was the step at which Illumina TruSeq-compatible adapters and sample-specific barcodes were added. TapeStation and Qubit were used to check library quality and concentration, and roughly 5.5 ng of each library was pooled. Sequencing of the pooled libraries was done on an Illumina HiSeq2500 single-index Rapid Run using custom sequencing primers and 2 x 100 bp reads. In the paper's pipeline: MiGEC version 1.2.6 was used for UMI-based consensus assembly to correct PCR and sequencing errors. V(D)J alignment, clonotype assembly and CDR3 extraction were performed with MiXCR version 2.1.1. Normalisation of gene usage, clonotype sharing and MAIT/NKT TCR abundance was achieved by analysing the top 1000, 10 000 and 20 000 clonotypes per sample. After downsampling to 27 000 UMIs, diversity was calculated as the inverse Simpson index using the vegan R package. Paired Mann-Whitney U tests were applied to discordant twin pairs, and Benjamini-Hochberg correction was used for multiple testing. Reads reprocessed by TCRdb are summarized as one entry per CDR3 protein sequence, and DNA is absent. TCRdb, not the authors, supplied the V and J calls. The sample's clone listing holds around 400,000 distinct CDR3 sequences. Around 2.4% of the sample is held by the ten biggest clonotypes.

The data originate from a study of monozygotic twins with inflammatory bowel disease (dated by TCRdb to about 2019). About the full investigation: In total, around 28 monozygotic twin pairs made up the full study: 19 Danish pairs, all IBD-discordant, plus nine German pairs, of which four were IBD-concordant and five were IBD-discordant. Disease-associated traits were sought mainly through comparisons between IBD patients and their genetically identical healthy co-twins within discordant pairs. Each individual had, on average, about 151 000 unique TCRalpha sequences and 181 000 unique TCRbeta sequences available for analysis. The paper's findings and limits, for the study overall: No single strong signal or clonotype linked to IBD turned up in the results, so the idea that one exists was not supported. The analysis was unable to tell different T cell subtypes apart. Repertoire similarity did not differ between concordant and discordant twins, possibly due to limited statistical power. A decrease in TCRbeta repertoire diversity, as measured by inverse Simpson index, was observed in IBD patients compared with their healthy co-twins. Compared with healthy twins, IBD patients had fewer clonotypes in common with other individuals, a difference most pronounced in patients showing signs of disease activity. Differing immunosuppressive treatments among patients may have added background noise and inter-individual variability to the repertoires.

From each donor, an approximately 2.3 ml peripheral blood sample was drawn into PAXgene tubes and stored at -80 degrees C. Without any T cell sorting, total RNA was extracted from whole blood using the PAXgene blood miRNA kit on an automated QIAcube. Peripheral blood from monozygotic twin pairs concordant or discordant for inflammatory bowel disease was subjected to deep TCRalpha and TCRbeta repertoire profiling with unique molecular barcoding. Smoking habits were recorded for all twin pairs, and each individual was classified as a current, former or never smoker. Looking up the germline V gene yields CDR1 SGDLS and CDR2 YYNGEE. The CDR3 starts with the cysteine, ends with the phenylalanine, and has 15 residues. No DNA was logged.

The source of this sequence is a human donor with ulcerative colitis or Crohn's disease, or a healthy co-twin of an affected twin (not recorded which). The sequenced sample consisted of blood. The sequence is built from TRBV9 and TRBJ2-5; no DNA is available, so the TRBD2 call from TCRdb remains unchecked. For the CDR3, the sequence is CASSVIAGGGETQYF.